These T cell receptor beta chains were read from a single sample in a study of blood T cell repertoires in COVID-19. TCRdb keeps only in-frame clones here, not all; method: immunoSEQ multiplex PCR. Of 140,000 to 150,000 clones listed, more than 60% were seen once; the top ten hold approximately 2%. The material sequenced was peripheral blood. The receptors stem from a woman aged 60-75 years with acute or convalescent COVID-19. Each CDR3 is given with its conserved first and last residue. Fields, in order: J gene, clone size, CDR3 length, V gene, D gene, CDR3 DNA, CDR3 protein. A D gene is named only where the DNA matches it firmly. Some rows mark clone size as missing; the rest say once, few, many or name a class of expanded clone.

J: TRBJ2-1
size: .
length: 12
V: TRBV5-1
D: TRBD2
DNA: TGCGCCAGCAGTTATTCGGGGGGAGAGGAATTCTTC
CDR3: CASSYSGGEEFF

J: TRBJ1-6
size: .
length: 17
V: TRBV30
D: TRBD1
DNA: TGTGCCTGGAGTACGTCCAGGACAGGGATGAGGGATTCACCCCTCCACTTT
CDR3: CAWSTSRTGMRDSPLHF

J: TRBJ2-7
size: .
length: 14
V: TRBV30
D: TRBD2
DNA: TGTGCCTGGACGACTAGCGGGAGACCCTACGAGCAGTACTTC
CDR3: CAWTTSGRPYEQYF

J: TRBJ2-1
size: .
length: 15
V: TRBV7-2
D: TRBD1
DNA: TGTGCCAGCAGCCGGGACAGGGGACCCTACAATGAGCAGTTCTTC
CDR3: CASSRDRGPYNEQFF

J: TRBJ2-2
size: .
length: 16
V: TRBV12-5
D: TRBD2
DNA: TGTGCTAGTGGTTTGAGTAGCGGGATATCCACCGGGGAGCTGTTTTTT
CDR3: CASGLSSGISTGELFF

J: TRBJ1-2
size: .
length: 12
V: TRBV19
D: .
DNA: TGTGCCAGTACCCTAGACCGGGTAGGCTACACCTTC
CDR3: CASTLDRVGYTF

J: TRBJ1-6
size: .
length: 14
V: TRBV10-1
D: TRBD1
DNA: TGCGCCAGCAGCGCGGGGACAGGGAGATCACCCCTCCACTTT
CDR3: CASSAGTGRSPLHF

J: TRBJ2-7
size: .
length: 14
V: TRBV5-1
D: TRBD2
DNA: TGCGCCAGCAGTAGCGGGGGGAGCTCCTACGAGCAGTACTTC
CDR3: CASSSGGSSYEQYF

J: TRBJ2-1
size: .
length: 17
V: TRBV29-1
D: TRBD2
DNA: TGCAGCGTTGAAGCTCGTGCGGGAGGGAGGGCCTACAATGAGCAGTTCTTC
CDR3: CSVEARAGGRAYNEQFF

J: TRBJ2-2
size: .
length: 12
V: TRBV11-1
D: .
DNA: TGTGCCAGCAGCCCCGACAGCGGGGAGCTGTTTTTT
CDR3: CASSPDSGELFF

J: TRBJ2-2
size: .
length: 13
V: TRBV6-5
D: .
DNA: TGTGCCAGCAGATCCGCGAACACCGGGGAGCTGTTTTTT
CDR3: CASRSANTGELFF

J: TRBJ2-1
size: .
length: 10
V: TRBV2
D: .
DNA: TGTGCCAGCAGGGGGAGGGAGCAGTTCTTC
CDR3: CASRGREQFF

J: TRBJ2-1
size: .
length: 22
V: TRBV7-7
D: TRBD2
DNA: TGTGCCAGCAGCTTAGCCCCACCTTTGCCTTTACCGGGACTAGGGGAGTACAATGAGCAGTTCTTC
CDR3: CASSLAPPLPLPGLGEYNEQFF

J: TRBJ2-4
size: .
length: 15
V: TRBV11-2
D: TRBD1
DNA: TGTGCCAGCAGCTTTGTGAAGGGACAGCTGGACATTCAGTACTTC
CDR3: CASSFVKGQLDIQYF

J: TRBJ2-7
size: .
length: 12
V: TRBV14
D: TRBD2
DNA: TGTGCCAGCGGAGCGGGAACCTACGAGCAGTACTTC
CDR3: CASGAGTYEQYF

J: TRBJ2-7
size: .
length: 13
V: TRBV27
D: .
DNA: TGTGCCAGCAGCCGAGTCGCGAGCTACGAGCAGTACTTC
CDR3: CASSRVASYEQYF

J: TRBJ1-5
size: .
length: 15
V: TRBV18
D: TRBD1
DNA: TGTGCCAGCTCACCAAGACAGGGGGGCAATCAGCCCCAGCATTTT
CDR3: CASSPRQGGNQPQHF

J: TRBJ1-1
size: .
length: 13
V: TRBV27
D: .
DNA: TGTGCCAGCAGTTTAGGGAGGGGAACTGAAGCTTTCTTT
CDR3: CASSLGRGTEAFF

J: TRBJ2-1
size: .
length: 17
V: TRBV14
D: .
DNA: TGTGCCAGCAGCCAAGAGAATTTAGCGCCACTCTACAATGAGCAGTTCTTC
CDR3: CASSQENLAPLYNEQFF

J: TRBJ1-1
size: many
length: 13
V: TRBV11-2
D: .
DNA: TGTGCCAGCAGCTGGGCAGGTTACACTGAAGCTTTCTTT
CDR3: CASSWAGYTEAFF

J: TRBJ2-1
size: .
length: 17
V: TRBV3-1/TRBV3-2
D: .
DNA: TGTGCCAGCAGCCAAGAGTTGGGCAGGGGAATGGTTCGGGAGCAGTTCTTC
CDR3: CASSQELGRGMVREQFF

J: TRBJ1-1
size: .
length: 14
V: TRBV11-2
D: TRBD1
DNA: TGTGCCAGCAGCTCTCAGGGGGGAGGTACTGAAGCTTTCTTT
CDR3: CASSSQGGGTEAFF

J: TRBJ2-7
size: .
length: 13
V: TRBV10-3
D: .
DNA: TGTGCCATCAGTGAGTCTCTAGCGCACGAGCAGTACTTC
CDR3: CAISESLAHEQYF

J: TRBJ2-2
size: .
length: 16
V: TRBV9
D: TRBD2
DNA: TGTGCCAGCAGCGTAGGACTAGCGAGGAACACCGGGGAGCTGTTTTTT
CDR3: CASSVGLARNTGELFF